The T cell receptor beta chain described here comes from a study of Japanese encephalitis immunity and Zika vaccine responses (dated by TCRdb to 2020 to 2022). About the investigation overall: Three 5.0 ug doses of alum-adjuvanted ZPIV were administered to included participants at weeks 0, 4 and 28. ZIKV peptides were 15-mers overlapping by 11 residues, selected for NetMHCpan/NetMHCII-predicted epitopes with affinity below 50 nM. The study examined whether earlier vaccination against Japanese encephalitis virus (JEV) or yellow fever virus (YFV) influenced CD4 T cell responses to the Zika vaccine. For stimulations, either ZIKV structural-protein peptide pools divided into flavivirus-conserved and non-conserved sets or JEV or YFV peptides matching the pre-vaccination were used. TCR repertoires from a few flavivirus-naive individuals were additionally analyzed at weeks 2, 6 and 52 after the start of ZPIV vaccination. More than 5 representative participants per pre-vaccination group were picked for TCR sequencing, using samples from week 52 and from week 0, the point after pre-vaccination but before ZPIV. Before ZPIV, about a dozen participants were given one dose of YFV vaccine (YF-VAX), while roughly nine participants were flavivirus-naive. Two to three months ahead of the first ZPIV dose, twelve participants were given JEV vaccine (IXIARO) as a two-dose regimen with the doses 28 days apart.

Study-wide findings and limitations: The individual peptides behind the cross-reactive responses were not identified because limits on sample size made peptide-pool deconvolution impossible. Rather than the whole vaccinated cohort, the analysis covered just a subset of trial participants, namely those who received three doses and had adequate samples. Samples clustered by participant with no similarity between individuals, suggesting no public TCRs were detected. CD8 T cell responses of very low magnitude were detected against ZIKV peptide pools and were observed in only a few individuals. In JEV-pre-vaccinated donors, the repertoire richness of CD4 T cells responding to conserved ZIKV epitopes dropped significantly after ZPIV. Repertoire similarity across time-points and stimulations was higher in JEV-pre-vaccinated donors than in YFV-pre-vaccinated donors, indicating more clonotypes shared between ZIKV and JEV stimulation.

Trimming costs V 1 base and J 4 bases, and their ends lie 20 bases apart. The cysteine opens and the phenylalanine closes a CDR3 of 18 amino acids. Only the CDR3 DNA stays, 54 bases, in frame from base 1. As encoded in the germline V gene, CDR1 is SNHLY while CDR2 is FYNNEI. The library was prepared using 5' RACE. TCRbeta libraries were pooled in proportion to their sorted cell numbers before sequencing. Total RNA from sorted cells was extracted with RNAzol RT, and cDNA was made with an oligo(dT) primer and a template-switching oligo. Using Kapa HiFi, PCR amplified the TCRbeta V-CDR3-J region between a SMARTer oligo primer and a TCRbeta constant-region primer. Illumina adaptors and sample-specific index barcodes were added in a second PCR, followed by HighPrep bead cleanup and Bioanalyzer confirmation of a band of roughly 650 bp. Libraries were sequenced on an Illumina MiSeq with 2x151 bp paired-end reads. On the study's bioinformatics: An in-house Java program demultiplexed the reads, and MiXCR assigned TCRbeta annotations and counted clonotypes. Repertoire overlap was measured with Morisita-Horn indices from the R package vegan, along with UPGMA clustering and Circos plots of recurring clonotypes. Shannon diversity and richness were normalized to the maximum possible value based on input cell numbers, so that values between 0 and 1 were obtained. CDR3beta sequences were aligned using MUSCLE, distances were calculated using SeqinR, and multidimensional scaling was plotted in R. In-frame beta chains were kept once TCRdb had trimmed the public reads at Q25 with fastp and called clones with MiXCR. Identical CDR3 protein sequences are pooled into one entry, listed with their most common genes and DNA. The V and J calls and clone size come from TCRdb's table, not from the authors' own analysis. The sample table lists approximately 400 distinct CDR3 sequences, around 1.2% of them with a count of one. 24% of the sample rests with the top ten.

After labeling with CellTrace CFSE, PBMCs were cultured for about 6 days in RPMI containing about 7.6% human serum along with peptide pools, each at about 1 ug/mL. Unfixed proliferating CD4 T cells were sorted on a BD FACSAria as live CD56-CD19-CD16-CD3+CD4+ CFSE-low cells. Enrolled adults were healthy and seronegative for ZIKV, JEV, YFV, DENV and WNV by microneutralization screening. Samples came from a phase 1, double-blinded, randomized, placebo-controlled trial of an alum-adjuvanted Zika purified-inactivated virus (ZPIV) vaccine. Peripheral blood mononuclear cells were isolated by standard procedure and stored frozen in liquid nitrogen until use. This clonotype showed up many times. The input lacks base qualities; no much larger clone sits a single base away.

The clonotype comes from an adult man who received an inactivated Zika virus vaccine. The rearrangement joined TRBV2 to TRBJ2-1; the D gene identity is not certain. The input for sequencing was antigen-activated CD4+ T cells from blood, cultured, taken during a Zika inactivated vaccine study. This receptor has the CDR3 CASSEGSGRHFQYNEQFF. The sequenced DNA: TGTGCCAGCAGTGAAGGTTCCGGCAGACATTTTCAATACAATGAGCAGTTCTTC.